Presented here are 23 T cell receptor beta chains from one specimen sequenced in a study of shared clonotypes between healthy human individuals. Clones were sequenced by immunoSEQ multiplex PCR, and TCRdb holds only the in-frame ones, with some missing. This table holds some 1,400,000 clones, 95% to 97% found once. Sequences were obtained from naive CD4+ T cells sorted from blood. The subset: CD45RA+ positively selected. Source of these receptors: a man younger than 40 in good health.

V and J are TRBV18 and TRBJ2-7; maybe TRBD1 (6 bases). This CDR3 region has 15 residues. With 3 bases removed from V and 7 bases from J, the gap between germline ends came to 19 bases. Germline V CDR1 and CDR2: KGHSH, LQKENI. CDR3 protein: CASSPRTTGPGEQYF. CDR3 sequence (DNA): TGTGCCAGCTCACCGAGAACCACAGGGCCTGGGGAGCAGTACTTC.

The V gene is TRBV5-4, the J gene TRBJ2-3, with D maybe TRBD2 (5 bases). The CDR3 is made up of 16 amino acids. The V and J ends lost 1 base and 4 bases respectively, with 16 bases between them. CDR1 and CDR2 from the germline V gene are SGHNT and YYREEE (reference sequence). The CDR3 DNA follows: TGTGCCAGCAGCTTGACGTCTAGCATGGTCCCAGATACGCAGTATTTT. Its protein product is CASSLTSSMVPDTQYF. The full variable domain, in which reference TRBV5-4 and TRBJ2-3 provide the parts outside the CDR3, is ETGVTQSPTHLIKTRGQQVTLRCSSQSGHNTVSWYQQALGQGPQFIFQYYREEENGRGNFPPRFSGLQFPNYSSELNVNALELDDSALYLCASSLTSSMVPDTQYFGPGTRLTVL.

The V and J genes are TRBV15 and TRBJ2-1; D is possibly TRBD1 (5 bases). The CDR3 is 15 amino acids. V lost 2 bases, J lost 2 bases, and 10 bases lay in between. CDR1 and CDR2 from the germline V gene are LNHNV and YYDKDF (reference sequence). The CDR3 DNA sequence: TGTGCCACCAGCAGATCCCCGGACACCTACAATGAGCAGTTCTTC. It encodes CATSRSPDTYNEQFF.

The chain carries TRBV7-3 and TRBJ2-7, with 7 bases that match TRBD1. V was pared by 5 bases and J by 3 bases, with 4 bases of the junction left unmatched. The CDR3 extends over 13 amino acids. Germline CDR1 is SGHTA and CDR2 is FQGTGA. CDR3 amino acids: CASSHGTDYEQYF. The CDR3 DNA sequence: TGTGCCAGCAGCCACGGGACAGACTACGAGCAGTACTTC.

The V and J genes are TRBV7-3 and TRBJ2-1, with 7 positions matching TRBD2. The CDR3 loop spans 15 amino acids. Germline V gene lookup returns CDR1 SGHTA and CDR2 FQGTGA. Trimming at V came to 5 bases and at J to 2 bases, leaving 6 bases not matched to a gene. The CDR3 here is CASSATSAAYNEQFF. CDR3 DNA: TGTGCCAGCAGCGCTACTAGCGCCGCCTACAATGAGCAGTTCTTC.

The V call is TRBV5-1, the J call TRBJ2-5; a possible D gene is TRBD2 (6 bases). The CDR3 is 18 residues long. Trimming pared 0 bases from V and 1 base from J, leaving 19 bases between. In germline, CDR1 is SGHRS, CDR2 YFSETQ. The DNA of the CDR3 is TGCGCCAGCAGCTTGGTATTCTTAAGGGCGGGACCCCAAGAGACCCAGTACTTC. Amino acids: CASSLVFLRAGPQETQYF.

This clone was found once. This chain joins TRBV5-4 and TRBJ1-5; no reliable D call. V lost 4 bases to trimming and J lost 0 bases, with 11 bases between them. CDR1 is SGHNT, CDR2 YYREEE, per germline (reference sequence). The CDR3 extends over 15 amino acids. In nucleotides, the CDR3 is TGTGCCAGCAGCCCAATCCCCAATAGCAATCAGCCCCAGCATTTT. As protein: CASSPIPNSNQPQHF.

The chain links TRBV5-1 to TRBJ2-3, with D uncertain. Germline CDR1 and CDR2: SGHRS and YFSETQ. The V end was cut by 0 bases, the J end by 1 base, with 12 bases between. The length of the CDR3 is 16 residues. The CDR3 DNA reads as TGCGCCAGCAGCTTGGCCGACAAGGCAGGCACAGATACGCAGTATTTT. This encodes CASSLADKAGTDTQYF.

The V and J genes are TRBV18 and TRBJ1-2; tentative D call: TRBD1 (6 bases). Deletions cut 3 bases from V and 0 bases from J, with 11 bases between. CDR1 and CDR2 from the germline V gene are KGHSH and LQKENI. The CDR3 length is 15 residues. This CDR3 is CASSPLQGPNYGYTF. The CDR3 coding sequence is TGTGCCAGCTCACCTTTACAGGGCCCTAACTATGGCTACACCTTC.

The rearrangement uses TRBV21-1 and TRBJ2-1; the table's D call, TRBD2, was not checked against the DNA. TRBV21-1 is a pseudogene. CDR3 length: 15 amino acids. The chain's CDR3 is CATRCGVSSYNEQFF. The CDR3 nucleotides read TGTGCCACGCGGTGCGGGGTTAGCTCCTACAATGAGCAGTTCTTC.

The rearrangement joins TRBV28 to TRBJ2-3; no definite D call. From germline, CDR1 is MDHEN and CDR2 SYDVKM. V gave up 8 bases and J gave up 2 bases, with 5 bases separating them. This CDR3 contains 11 residues. The CDR3, as DNA: TGTGCCAGCTGTAACACAGATACGCAGTATTTT. Protein: CASCNTDTQYF.

This clone was detected once. The V and J genes are TRBV6-1 and TRBJ1-2; D may be TRBD1 (6 bases). Trimming cost V 1 base and J 8 bases, with 29 bases left between them. Germline V gives CDR1 MNHNS, CDR2 SASEGT. This CDR3 spans 19 amino acids. The CDR3, as DNA: TGTGCCAGCAGTGAAGTGGCTTTGGACAGAGCGAATCGAAGGGGAGGCTACACCTTC. This encodes CASSEVALDRANRRGGYTF.

The chain is built from TRBV7-4 and TRBJ1-5, with 9 bases that match TRBD1. The germline gives CDR1 SGHVT, CDR2 SQSDAQ. V trimming: 5 bases; J trimming: 5 bases; junction bases outside the gene matches: 19. CDR3 size: 19 residues. CDR3 bases: TGTGCCAGCAGCCCATCCACAGGGGGCGTGGGATTAAAGGATCAGCCCCAGCATTTT. It yields the protein CASSPSTGGVGLKDQPQHF.

The chain has TRBV19 and TRBJ2-1, with 12 bases matching TRBD2. With 6 bases clipped from V and 9 bases from J, the junction kept 9 bases outside the gene matches. Per germline, CDR1 LNHDA and CDR2 SQIVND (reference sequence). There are 15 residues in the CDR3. The CDR3 DNA sequence: TGTGCCAGTAGCCCCGGACTAGCGGGACGGAGTGAGCAGTTCTTC. Translation: CASSPGLAGRSEQFF.

V and J are TRBV6-1 and TRBJ1-2; no firm D call. Germline lookup yields CDR1 MNHNS and CDR2 SASEGT. The CDR3 runs 15 residues. V gave up 5 bases and J gave up 8 bases, with 21 bases separating them. The CDR3 DNA sequence: TGTGCCAGCAGTAACGAGGCGGGCGGCGCGGGAGGCTACACCTTC. Translation gives CASSNEAGGAGGYTF.

The chain combines TRBV5-1 with TRBJ1-3, with D possibly matching TRBD1 (5 bases). The germline V gene encodes CDR1 SGHRS and CDR2 YFSETQ. V lost 7 bases and J 0 bases, leaving 11 bases between the germline ends. The CDR3 sequence is 14 residues long. The CDR3 nucleotides are TGCGCCAGCCGACAACAGGTCTCTGGAAACACCATATATTTT. This translates into CASRQQVSGNTIYF.

The chain combines TRBV11-3 with TRBJ2-7; 7 nucleotides agree with TRBD1. Germline V gene data show CDR1 as SGHNT and CDR2 as YENEEA. The CDR3 loop spans 15 amino acids. The V gene end was trimmed by 3 bases and the J gene end by 6 bases; junction bases not matched to a gene: 11. The CDR3 DNA follows: TGTGCCAGCAGCTTCTCGACAGGGACACAATCCGAGCAGTACTTC. This gives the protein CASSFSTGTQSEQYF.

A word on this clone: The junction departs from the called germline gene at one end, perhaps through a read error. The rearrangement uses TRBV7-7 and TRBJ2-5, with 7 positions matching TRBD2. The CDR3 is made up of 14 amino acids. Germline loops: CDR1 SSHAT, CDR2 FNYEAQ (reference sequence). The CDR3 DNA sequence: TGTGCTAGCAGCCCGCAGGGAGGGAGAGAGACCCAGTACTTC. Its translation is CASSPQGGRETQYF. The full variable domain, completed using reference TRBV7-7 and TRBJ2-5, is GAGVSQSPRYKVTKRGQDVTLRCDPISSHATLYWYQQALGQGPEFLTYFNYEAQPDKSGLPSDRFSAERPEGSISTLTIQRTEQRDSAMYRCASSPQGGRETQYFGPGTRLLVL.

With respect to this clone: The sample holds other DNA sequences that translate to the same CDR3. J is TRBJ2-3 and V is TRBV5-4, with D unresolved. V was trimmed by 4 bases and J by 2 bases, leaving 5 bases between them. This CDR3 region has 12 residues. Germline V lookup: CDR1 SGHNT, CDR2 YYREEE (reference sequence). The CDR3 bases are TGTGCCAGCAGCCTCGACACAGATACGCAGTATTTT. Its translation is CASSLDTDTQYF.

V usage is TRBV4-3 and J usage is TRBJ2-1; perhaps D is TRBD1 or TRBD2 (5 bases each). CDR1 is LGHNA, CDR2 YSLEER, per germline. The length of the CDR3 is 20 residues. With 4 bases removed from V and 7 bases from J, the gap between germline ends came to 32 bases. This chain's CDR3 is CASSLLPGRGAYIRGNEQFF. CDR3 nucleotides: TGCGCCAGCAGCCTCCTCCCGGGACGGGGAGCTTATATCCGAGGGAATGAGCAGTTCTTC.

The chain is built from TRBV7-4 and TRBJ2-2, with no clear D. The CDR3 consists of 16 residues. Per germline, CDR1 SGHVT and CDR2 SQSDAQ. V shed 8 bases and J shed 0 bases, with 16 bases lying between them. The CDR3 nucleotides are TGTGCCAGCTTAAAAGCGACCAGAACGAACACCGGGGAGCTGTTTTTT. It yields the protein CASLKATRTNTGELFF. Full variable domain (outside the CDR3, taken from reference TRBV7-4 and TRBJ2-2): GAGVSQSPRYKVAKRGRDVALRCDSISGHVTLYWYRQTLGQGSEVLTYSQSDAQRDKSGRPSGRFSAERPERSVSTLKIQRTEQGDSAVYLCASLKATRTNTGELFFGEGSRLTVL.

This sequence joins TRBV10-3 and TRBJ2-5; D gene uncertain. The germline V gene has CDR1 ENHRY and CDR2 SYGVKD. V was pared by 0 bases and J by 1 base, with 15 bases between. The CDR3 contains 17 residues. CDR3 in amino acids: CAISESPIDGIQETQYF. The CDR3 nucleotides read TGTGCCATCAGTGAGTCCCCGATCGACGGAATCCAAGAGACCCAGTACTTC.

The chain uses TRBV5-1 and TRBJ2-3; TRBD1 matches at 7 bases. Looked up from germline, CDR1 is SGHRS and CDR2 is YFSETQ. The CDR3 is 15 amino acids. Trimming removed 0 bases from V and 4 bases from J; junction bases left unmatched: 5. CDR3 region: CASSLVTGLADTQYF. The CDR3 DNA reads TGCGCCAGCAGCTTGGTGACAGGGCTCGCAGATACGCAGTATTTT.